These 23 T cell receptor beta chains originate from one sample sequenced in a study of blood T cell repertoires in COVID-19. Using immunoSEQ multiplex PCR, the repertoire was profiled, and TCRdb retains in-frame clones only, with some absent. The table includes tens of thousands of clones, 80% to 95% detected once. Sequencing was performed on peripheral blood. The receptors come from a man aged 60 to 69 with acute or convalescent COVID-19.

A few counts support this clone. The chain uses TRBV27 and TRBJ2-7, with 10 bases aligning to TRBD1. Trimming removed 0 bases from V and 5 bases from J; junction bases left unmatched: 13. CDR1 MNHEY and CDR2 SMNVEV come from the germline V gene (reference sequence). This CDR3 has 18 amino acids. Here the CDR3 DNA reads TGTGCCAGCAGTTTATCCCGACAGGGGGCAGGGTTCTTCCACGAGCAGTACTTC. Protein product: CASSLSRQGAGFFHEQYF.

This clone occurred a few times. The chain is built from TRBV19 and TRBJ1-2, with D possibly being TRBD1 (5 bases). Germline V gives CDR1 LNHDA, CDR2 SQIVND (reference sequence). The ends were cut back, 3 bases at V and 4 bases at J, with 9 bases in the middle. The CDR3 is made up of 13 amino acids. CDR3 coding DNA: TGTGCCAGTAGTATGCAGGGTGGCTATGGCTACACCTTC. It codes for CASSMQGGYGYTF.

This chain uses TRBV12-5 with TRBJ2-2, with TRBD2 as a possible D gene (7 bases). Germline loops: CDR1 LGHNT, CDR2 FRNRAP. The V end lost 2 bases, the J end lost 6 bases, and 10 bases lay between the germline ends. CDR3 length: 14 residues. CDR3 amino acids: CASGLTGGSGELFF. The CDR3 bases are TGTGCTAGTGGTTTGACGGGGGGCTCCGGGGAGCTGTTTTTT.

The V gene is TRBV28, the J gene TRBJ2-6, with D tentatively TRBD1 (6 bases). The CDR3 covers 15 residues. Trimming removed 10 bases from V and 2 bases from J, with 15 bases in between. CDR1 and CDR2 (germline): MDHEN, SYDVKM. CDR3 sequence reads: CATRTGTAGANVLTF. The DNA for the CDR3 is TGTGCCACCCGAACAGGGACGGCTGGGGCCAACGTCCTGACTTTC.

The genes are TRBV7-9 and TRBJ2-5; TRBD2 matches at 10 bases. V lost 4 bases and J lost 2; bases outside the gene matches: 4. The CDR3 spans 15 residues. Germline CDR1 and CDR2: SEHNR and FQNEAQ (reference sequence). The CDR3 nucleotides read TGTGCCAGCAGCTCCTTAGCGGGAGGACAAGAGACCCAGTACTTC. It codes for CASSSLAGGQETQYF.

This clone was observed a few times. The rearrangement joins TRBV27 to TRBJ2-3; TRBD2 agrees at 8 bases. The CDR3 is made up of 17 amino acids. The J segment lost 1 base and the V segment lost 3 bases, leaving 9 bases of the junction unmatched. CDR1 MNHEY and CDR2 SMNVEV come from the germline V gene (reference sequence). In DNA form, the CDR3 reads TGTGCCAGCAGTTTCGGGACTAGGGGGTGGGGCACAGATACGCAGTATTTT. The encoded protein is CASSFGTRGWGTDTQYF.

CDR3 sequence: CASSGGYDNEQFF. For the CDR3, the DNA is TGTGCCAGCAGCGGCGGCTACGACAATGAGCAGTTCTTC. The rearrangement joins TRBV7-3 to TRBJ2-1; D gene uncertain. Germline V gene data show CDR1 as SGHTA and CDR2 as FQGTGA. Trimming stripped 5 bases from V and 5 bases from J, with 10 bases between. The CDR3 length is 13 residues.

CDR3 sequence reads: CASCRLAGVNNEQFF. The DNA for the CDR3 is TGTGCCAGCTGCAGACTAGCGGGAGTTAATAATGAGCAGTTCTTC. This sequence joins TRBV7-2 and TRBJ2-1; 12 bases fit TRBD2. The V and J ends lost 8 bases and 7 bases, in that order; junction bases with no gene match: 9. The germline V gene has CDR1 SGHTA and CDR2 FQGNSA. This CDR3 is built from 15 residues.

This chain connects TRBV28 to TRBJ1-6; 9 bases fit TRBD1. The J segment lost 10 bases and the V segment lost 6 bases, leaving 4 bases of the junction unmatched. Germline values: CDR1 MDHEN, CDR2 SYDVKM. The CDR3 extends over 13 amino acids. This chain's CDR3 is CASRWTGASPLHF. The CDR3 bases are TGTGCCAGCAGATGGACAGGGGCCTCACCCCTCCACTTT.

The chain recombines TRBV29-1 with TRBJ2-5, with D perhaps TRBD2 (6 bases). The V and J ends lost 3 bases and 4 bases respectively, with 18 bases between them. Germline CDR1 and CDR2: SQVTM and ANQGSEA. The CDR3 loop spans 15 amino acids. The CDR3 is CSVEPGVRSGETQYF. The CDR3 DNA is TGCAGCGTTGAGCCGGGAGTTAGGTCTGGAGAGACCCAGTACTTC.

The chain combines TRBV5-5 with TRBJ2-3; D gene unclear. CDR3 length: 13 amino acids. Looked up from germline, CDR1 is SGHKS and CDR2 is YYEKEE (reference sequence). V lost 6 bases to trimming and J lost 1 base, with 9 bases between them. The CDR3 sequence: CASTFPGTDTQYF. In nucleotides, the CDR3 is TGTGCCAGCACCTTCCCGGGCACAGATACGCAGTATTTT.

The rearrangement joins TRBV14 to TRBJ2-2, with a weak D call TRBD2 (5 bases). The germline V gene encodes CDR1 SGHDN and CDR2 FVKESK. V lost 1 base, J lost 5 bases, and 8 bases lay in between. This CDR3 comprises 14 residues. The CDR3 protein is CASSQGRGTGELFF. The CDR3, as DNA: TGTGCCAGCAGCCAAGGAAGAGGGACCGGGGAGCTGTTTTTT.

The rearrangement links TRBV11-1 to TRBJ2-7; 9 bases align to TRBD1. V was pared by 6 bases and J by 6 bases, with 9 bases of the junction left unmatched. This CDR3 region has 14 residues. Germline V gene sequence: CDR1 SGHAT, CDR2 FQDESV (reference sequence). CDR3 coding DNA: TGTGCCAGCAGTATCAACAGGGGGCCCTTCGAGCAGTACTTC. Protein: CASSINRGPFEQYF.

The V and J genes are TRBV24-1 and TRBJ2-3, with D perhaps TRBD1 (5 bases). The CDR3 runs to 15 residues. Germline lookup yields CDR1 KGHDR and CDR2 SFDVKD. V was cut by 4 bases and J by 6 bases, with 16 bases left in between. The CDR3 DNA follows: TGTGCCACCAGTGAGCGACCAACAGGCTTGGATACGCAGTATTTT. As protein: CATSERPTGLDTQYF.

This chain connects TRBV3-1 (or the pseudogene TRBV3-2) to TRBJ2-3; 13 positions agree with TRBD2. With 3 bases clipped from V and 1 base from J, the junction kept 10 bases outside the gene matches. The CDR3 consists of 19 residues. The V gene's germline CDR1 is LGHDT and CDR2 YNNKEL (reference sequence). DNA for the CDR3: TGTGCCAGCAGCCATCCCGGACTAGCGGGAGTTGGGTGCACAGATACGCAGTATTTT. Translating it yields CASSHPGLAGVGCTDTQYF.

CDR3 in DNA: TGTGCCAGCAGTTTATACAGGGATTCACCCCTCCACTTT. Translation gives CASSLYRDSPLHF. This rearrangement joins TRBV12-3 or TRBV12-4 to TRBJ1-6; D possibly corresponds to TRBD1 (6 bases). CDR3 length equals 13 residues. V lost 2 bases, J lost 8 bases, and 7 bases lay in between.

The V and J genes are TRBV30 and TRBJ2-3; 7 nucleotides agree with TRBD2. Germline-derived CDR1 and CDR2 are GTSNPN and SVGIG (reference sequence). Trimming removed 2 bases from V and 6 bases from J; junction bases left unmatched: 11. The CDR3 totals 15 residues. The CDR3 sequence is CAWSPGLDPRDTQYF. The CDR3 coding sequence is TGTGCCTGGAGTCCTGGACTAGACCCCCGGGATACGCAGTATTTT.

The rearrangement joins TRBV6-5 to TRBJ2-2; tentative D call: TRBD1 (5 bases). The CDR3 runs to 15 residues. The germline CDR1 and CDR2 sequences are MNHEY and SVGAGI. Between the trimmed V and J ends, which lost 3 bases and 8 bases, there was a span of 16 bases. Written as DNA, the CDR3 is TGTGCCAGCAGTTATAACAGGCCACCCACGGGGGAGCTGTTTTTT. It yields the protein CASSYNRPPTGELFF.

This rearrangement joins TRBV12-5 to TRBJ1-4; 9 positions agree with TRBD1. Germline CDR1 and CDR2: LGHNT and FRNRAP. CDR3 length equals 14 residues. V lost 3 bases to trimming and J lost 8 bases; unmatched junction nucleotides: 4. CDR3 sequence: CASGLGTGWEKLFF. The CDR3 bases are TGTGCTAGTGGTTTAGGGACAGGGTGGGAAAAACTGTTTTTT.

The J gene is TRBJ2-1, the V gene TRBV28; 8 bases are a match to TRBD2. The CDR3 has 13 amino acids. Germline CDR1 is MDHEN and CDR2 is SYDVKM. The J segment lost 4 bases and the V segment lost 11 bases, leaving 7 bases of the junction unmatched. In DNA, the CDR3 is TGTGCCGCTCAAGCGGGAGCGTACAATGAGCAGTTCTTC. Translating it yields CAAQAGAYNEQFF.

In its sample, this clone was seen once. The J gene is TRBJ2-3, the V gene TRBV6-6, with a possible D match to TRBD2 (6 bases). The CDR3 has 16 amino acids. The V gene's germline CDR1 is MNHNY and CDR2 SVGAGI (reference sequence). Trimming pared 6 bases from V and 0 bases from J, leaving 16 bases between. The CDR3 coding sequence is TGTGCCAGCAGGACGGGACTCCCTTTAAGCACAGATACGCAGTATTTT. As protein: CASRTGLPLSTDTQYF.

This clone was seen only once. The CDR3 DNA is TGTGCCAGCAGCCCTATAGCGGGTCAAGAGACCCAGTACTTC. It is translated as CASSPIAGQETQYF. The V call is TRBV3-1 (or the pseudogene TRBV3-2), the J call TRBJ2-5, with 7 bases aligning to TRBD2. J gave up 2 bases and V 4 bases, and 4 bases lay outside the gene matches. Germline lookup yields CDR1 LGHDT and CDR2 YNNKEL (reference sequence). CDR3 length: 14 amino acids.

The chain joins TRBV3-1 (or the pseudogene TRBV3-2) to TRBJ1-2; a possible D gene is TRBD1 (5 bases). This CDR3 is built from 14 residues. Trimming left V 0 bases short and J 8 bases short, with 13 bases between. The germline CDR1 and CDR2 sequences are LGHDT and YNNKEL (reference sequence). CDR3 in amino acids: CASSQDVGARGYTF. In nucleotides, the CDR3 is TGTGCCAGCAGCCAAGATGTAGGGGCCCGAGGCTACACCTTC.